This section outlines one T cell receptor beta chain sequence together with its context. Using its own MiXCR run on the 5' RACE reads, TCRdb lists one record per CDR3 protein. The sample contains more than 20,000 distinct CDR3 sequences, under 5.5% of which appear only once. The data are from a study of spatial heterogeneity in lung cancer. Study-wide context: More beta-chain than alpha-chain sequences were consistently detected.

With 2 bases removed from V and 4 bases from J, the gap between germline ends came to 12 bases. The germline V gene has CDR1 SGHRS and CDR2 YFSETQ. The CDR3 is made up of 14 amino acids. Sample time point: sample taken at primary tumor resection. Sequencing covered unsorted whole RNA taken from tumor, nontumor lung or frozen PBMC. The sequencing here drew on PBMCs, taken at surgery. This receptor was obtained from a male donor with early-stage non-small cell lung cancer. The rearrangement joins TRBV5-1 to TRBJ1-1, with a tentative D call TRBD1 (6 bases). CDR3 residues: CASSFQGPGTEAFF. The CDR3, as DNA: TGCGCCAGCAGCTTCCAGGGGCCCGGCACTGAAGCTTTCTTT.